One T cell receptor beta chain is described in this entry. The data derive from a study of blood T cell repertoires in COVID-19. Overall study context: Researchers got acute and convalescent COVID-19 samples from the United States, Italy and Spain. T cells, B-cell-depleted T cells, or PBMCs provided the cDNA or gDNA that served as material.

In the original workflow: Researchers report that nucleated cell counts were estimated from reference gene primer amplification. Assay: immunoSEQ multiplex PCR; the TCRdb copy retains only in-frame clones and omits some. The DNA was the basis for D and trimming; V, J and clone size are from that table. The table shows 150,000 to 200,000 clones, with about 93% occurring only once. The V gene end was trimmed by 2 bases and the J gene end by 4 bases; junction bases not matched to a gene: 5. Germline V CDR1 and CDR2: SGHTA, FQGNSA. The CDR3 covers 16 residues. This chain links TRBV7-2 with TRBJ2-2, with 9 nucleotides matching TRBD1. Sequenced sample: peripheral blood. The clonotype originates from a man between 50 and 59 years old with acute or convalescent COVID-19. The CDR3 coding sequence is TGTGCCAGCAGCTTACGGGACAGGGCGGGCACCGGGGAGCTGTTTTTT. Translating it yields CASSLRDRAGTGELFF.